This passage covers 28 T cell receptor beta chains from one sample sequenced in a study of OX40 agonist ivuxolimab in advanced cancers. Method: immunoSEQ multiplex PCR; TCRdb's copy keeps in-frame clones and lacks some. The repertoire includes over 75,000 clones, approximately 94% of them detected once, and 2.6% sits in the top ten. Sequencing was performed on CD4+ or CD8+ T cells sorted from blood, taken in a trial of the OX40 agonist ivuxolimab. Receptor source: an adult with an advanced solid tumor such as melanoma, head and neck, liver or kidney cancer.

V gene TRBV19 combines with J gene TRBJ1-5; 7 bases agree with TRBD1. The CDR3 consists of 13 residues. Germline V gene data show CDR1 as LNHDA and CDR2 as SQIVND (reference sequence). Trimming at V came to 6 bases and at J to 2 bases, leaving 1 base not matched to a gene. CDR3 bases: TGTGCCAGTAGAGGGGGCGGCAATCAGCCCCAGCATTTT. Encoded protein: CASRGGGNQPQHF. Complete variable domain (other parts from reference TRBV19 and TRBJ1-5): DGGITQSPKYLFRKEGQNVTLSCEQNLNHDAMYWYRQDPGQGLRLIYYSQIVNDFQKGDIAEGYSVSREKKESFPLTVTSAQKNPTAFYLCASRGGGNQPQHFGDGTRLSIL.

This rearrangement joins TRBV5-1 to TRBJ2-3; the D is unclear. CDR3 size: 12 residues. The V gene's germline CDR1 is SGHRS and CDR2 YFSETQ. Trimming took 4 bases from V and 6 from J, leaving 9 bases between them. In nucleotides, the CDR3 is TGCGCCAGCAGCGACGTCCCGGATACGCAGTATTTT. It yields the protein CASSDVPDTQYF.

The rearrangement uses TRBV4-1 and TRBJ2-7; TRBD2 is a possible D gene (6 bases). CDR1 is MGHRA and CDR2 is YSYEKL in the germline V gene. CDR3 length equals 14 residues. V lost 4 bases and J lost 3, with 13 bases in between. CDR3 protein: CASSPGTSNYEQYF. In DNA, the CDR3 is TGCGCCAGCAGCCCCGGGACTTCGAACTACGAGCAGTACTTC.

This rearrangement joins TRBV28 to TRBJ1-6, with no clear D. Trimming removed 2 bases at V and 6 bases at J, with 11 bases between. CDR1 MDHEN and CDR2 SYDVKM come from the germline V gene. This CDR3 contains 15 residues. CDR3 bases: TGTGCCAGCAGTTTAATTGTACGGTTTAATTCACCCCTCCACTTT. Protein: CASSLIVRFNSPLHF. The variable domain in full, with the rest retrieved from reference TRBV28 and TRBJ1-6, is DVKVTQSSRYLVKRTGEKVFLECVQDMDHENMFWYRQDPGLGLRLIYFSYDVKMKEKGDIPEGYSVSREKKERFSLILESASTNQTSMYLCASSLIVRFNSPLHFGNGTRLTVT.

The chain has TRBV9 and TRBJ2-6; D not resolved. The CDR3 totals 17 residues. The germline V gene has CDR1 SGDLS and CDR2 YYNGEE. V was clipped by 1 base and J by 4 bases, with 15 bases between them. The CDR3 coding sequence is TGTGCCAGCAGCGTATCCCTCCGCAGGACCGGGGCCAACGTCCTGACTTTC. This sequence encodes CASSVSLRRTGANVLTF.

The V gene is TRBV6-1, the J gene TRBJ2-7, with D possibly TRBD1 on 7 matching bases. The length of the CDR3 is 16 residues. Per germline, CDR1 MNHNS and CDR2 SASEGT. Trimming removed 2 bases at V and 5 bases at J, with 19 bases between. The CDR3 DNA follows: TGTGCCAGCAGTGAAAGGGGGGACAGAGAGACACACGAGCAGTACTTC. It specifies CASSERGDRETHEQYF.

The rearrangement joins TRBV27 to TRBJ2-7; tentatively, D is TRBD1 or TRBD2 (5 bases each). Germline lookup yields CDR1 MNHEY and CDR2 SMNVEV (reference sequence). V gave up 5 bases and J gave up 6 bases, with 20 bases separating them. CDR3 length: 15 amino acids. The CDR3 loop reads CASSPKLDGGGEQYF. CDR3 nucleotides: TGTGCCAGCAGTCCCAAATTGGACGGTGGGGGCGAGCAGTACTTC.

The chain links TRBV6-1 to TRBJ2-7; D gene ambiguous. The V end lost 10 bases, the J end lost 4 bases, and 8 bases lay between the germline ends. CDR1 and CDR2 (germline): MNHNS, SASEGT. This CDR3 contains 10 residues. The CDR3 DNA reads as TGTGCCACGAAGTTATACGAGCAGTACTTC. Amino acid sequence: CATKLYEQYF.

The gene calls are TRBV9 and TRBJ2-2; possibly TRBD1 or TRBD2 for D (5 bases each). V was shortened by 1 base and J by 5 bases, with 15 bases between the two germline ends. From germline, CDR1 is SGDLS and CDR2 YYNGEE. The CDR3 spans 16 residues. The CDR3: CASSVRQGSGTGELFF. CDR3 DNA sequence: TGTGCCAGCAGCGTACGGCAGGGCTCGGGGACCGGGGAGCTGTTTTTT.

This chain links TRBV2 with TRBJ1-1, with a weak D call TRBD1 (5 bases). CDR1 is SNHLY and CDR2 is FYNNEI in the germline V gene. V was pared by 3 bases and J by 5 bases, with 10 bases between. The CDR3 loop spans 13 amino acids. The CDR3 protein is CASSEGGRTEAFF. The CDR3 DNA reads TGTGCCAGCAGTGAGGGGGGTAGGACTGAAGCTTTCTTT.

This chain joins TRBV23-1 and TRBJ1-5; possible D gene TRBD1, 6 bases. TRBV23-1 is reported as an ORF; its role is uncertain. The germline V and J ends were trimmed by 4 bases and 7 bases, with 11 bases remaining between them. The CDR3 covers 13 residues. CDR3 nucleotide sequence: TGCGCCAGCAGTCCGGGGACACCCCAGCCCCAGCATTTT. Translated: CASSPGTPQPQHF.

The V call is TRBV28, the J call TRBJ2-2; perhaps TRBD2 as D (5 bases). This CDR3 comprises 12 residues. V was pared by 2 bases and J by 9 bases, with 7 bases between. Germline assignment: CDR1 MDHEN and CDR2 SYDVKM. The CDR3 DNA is TGTGCCAGCAGTTTACGGGGTAGGGAGCTGTTTTTT. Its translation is CASSLRGRELFF.

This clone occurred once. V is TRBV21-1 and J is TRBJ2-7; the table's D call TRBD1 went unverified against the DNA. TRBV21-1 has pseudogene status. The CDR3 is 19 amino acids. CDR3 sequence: CASSKRGTGHRPGPYEQYF. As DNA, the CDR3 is TGTGCCAGCAGCAAAAGAGGGACAGGGCATCGACCGGGGCCCTACGAGCAGTACTTC.

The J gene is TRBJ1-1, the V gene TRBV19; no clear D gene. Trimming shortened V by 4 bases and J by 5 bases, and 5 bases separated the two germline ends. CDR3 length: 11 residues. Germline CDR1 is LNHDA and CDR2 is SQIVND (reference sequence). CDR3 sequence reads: CASSTGTEAFF. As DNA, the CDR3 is TGTGCCAGTAGTACCGGAACTGAAGCTTTCTTT.

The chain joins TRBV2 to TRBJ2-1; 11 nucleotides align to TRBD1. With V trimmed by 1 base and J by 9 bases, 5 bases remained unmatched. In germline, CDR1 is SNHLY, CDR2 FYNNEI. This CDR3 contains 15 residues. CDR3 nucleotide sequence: TGTGCCAGCAGTGAAGGGGACAGGGGGAGGGGTGAGCAGTTCTTC. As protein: CASSEGDRGRGEQFF.

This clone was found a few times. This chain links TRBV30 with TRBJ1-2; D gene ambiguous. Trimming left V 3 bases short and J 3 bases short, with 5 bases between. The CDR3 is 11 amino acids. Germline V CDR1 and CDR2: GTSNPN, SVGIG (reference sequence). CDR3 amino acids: CAWSEYYGYTF. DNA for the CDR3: TGTGCCTGGAGCGAGTACTATGGCTACACCTTC.

Here the CDR3 reads CASTRGSRGTDTQYF. CDR3 in DNA: TGTGCCAGCACGAGAGGTAGCAGGGGCACAGATACGCAGTATTTT. V usage is TRBV2 and J usage is TRBJ2-3, with D perhaps matching TRBD1 (5 bases). Germline V gene data show CDR1 as SNHLY and CDR2 as FYNNEI. This CDR3 is 15 amino acids long. Trimming left V 7 bases short and J 1 base short, with 15 bases between.

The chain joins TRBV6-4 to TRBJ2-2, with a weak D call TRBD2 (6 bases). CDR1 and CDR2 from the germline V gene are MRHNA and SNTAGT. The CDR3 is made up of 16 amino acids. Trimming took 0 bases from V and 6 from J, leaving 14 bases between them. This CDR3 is CASSDSTGVGSGELFF. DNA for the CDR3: TGTGCCAGCAGTGACTCGACGGGAGTCGGGTCCGGGGAGCTGTTTTTT.

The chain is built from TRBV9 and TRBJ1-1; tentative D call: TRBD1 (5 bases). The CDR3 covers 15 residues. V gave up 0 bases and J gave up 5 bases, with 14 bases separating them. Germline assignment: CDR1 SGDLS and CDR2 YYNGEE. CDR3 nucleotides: TGTGCCAGCAGCGTAGGGGTAGGCCCAGGGACTGAAGCTTTCTTT. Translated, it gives CASSVGVGPGTEAFF.

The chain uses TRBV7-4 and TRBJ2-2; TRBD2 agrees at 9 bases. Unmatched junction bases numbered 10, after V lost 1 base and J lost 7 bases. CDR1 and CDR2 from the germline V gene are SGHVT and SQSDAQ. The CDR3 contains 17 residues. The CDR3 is CASSLVKGLAVYGELFF. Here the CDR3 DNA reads TGTGCCAGCAGCTTAGTAAAGGGACTAGCAGTTTACGGGGAGCTGTTTTTT.

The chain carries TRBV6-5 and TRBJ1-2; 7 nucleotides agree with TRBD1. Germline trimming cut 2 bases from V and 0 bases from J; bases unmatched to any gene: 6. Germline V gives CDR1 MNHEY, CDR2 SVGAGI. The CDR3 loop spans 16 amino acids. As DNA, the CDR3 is TGTGCCAGCAGTTACGAAGGGGGCACGGCTAACTATGGCTACACCTTC. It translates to CASSYEGGTANYGYTF.

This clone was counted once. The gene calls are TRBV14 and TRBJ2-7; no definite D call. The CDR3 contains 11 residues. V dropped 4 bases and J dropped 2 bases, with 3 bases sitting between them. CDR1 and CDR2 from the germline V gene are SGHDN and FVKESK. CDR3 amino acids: CASSLPYEQYF. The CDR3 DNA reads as TGTGCCAGCAGCCTCCCCTACGAGCAGTACTTC. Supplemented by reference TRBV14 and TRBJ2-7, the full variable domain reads EAGVTQFPSHSVIEKGQTVTLRCDPISGHDNLYWYRRVMGKEIKFLLHFVKESKQDESGMPNNRFLAERTGGTYSTLKVQPAELEDSGVYFCASSLPYEQYFGPGTRLTVT.

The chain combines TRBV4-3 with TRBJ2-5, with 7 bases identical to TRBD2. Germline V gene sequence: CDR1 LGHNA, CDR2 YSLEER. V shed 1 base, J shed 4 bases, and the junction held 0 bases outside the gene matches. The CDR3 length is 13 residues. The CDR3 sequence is CASSQGGGETQYF. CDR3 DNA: TGCGCCAGCAGCCAAGGGGGGGGAGAGACCCAGTACTTC.

This CDR3 is CASSWSDNPYEQYF. CDR3 nucleotide sequence: TGTGCCAGCAGCTGGTCTGATAATCCTTACGAGCAGTACTTC. The chain links TRBV5-8 to TRBJ2-7, with no clear D. This CDR3 region has 14 residues. Trimming shortened V by 3 bases and J by 4 bases, and 14 bases separated the two germline ends. Germline lookup yields CDR1 SGHTS and CDR2 YDEGEE.

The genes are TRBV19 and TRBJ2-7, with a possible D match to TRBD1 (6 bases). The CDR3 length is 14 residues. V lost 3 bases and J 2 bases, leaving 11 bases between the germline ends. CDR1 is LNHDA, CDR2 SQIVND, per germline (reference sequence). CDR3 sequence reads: CASSIGRGPYEQYF. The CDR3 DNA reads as TGTGCCAGTAGTATTGGCAGGGGTCCCTACGAGCAGTACTTC.

The CDR3 reads CAWRTGVGYGYTF. The CDR3 DNA sequence: TGTGCCTGGAGGACAGGGGTGGGGTATGGCTACACCTTC. This sequence joins TRBV30 and TRBJ1-2; 8 bases line up with TRBD1. The J segment lost 5 bases and the V segment lost 3 bases, leaving 5 bases of the junction unmatched. Germline V gene sequence: CDR1 GTSNPN, CDR2 SVGIG (reference sequence). CDR3 size: 13 residues.

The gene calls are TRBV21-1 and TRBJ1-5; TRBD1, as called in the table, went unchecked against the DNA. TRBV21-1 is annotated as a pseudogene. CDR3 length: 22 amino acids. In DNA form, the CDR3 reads TGTGCCAGCAGGGCGCCCAGAACAGGGGGAGAGGGTTGTGGGTATAGCAATCAGCCCCAGCATTTT. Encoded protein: CASRAPRTGGEGCGYSNQPQHF.

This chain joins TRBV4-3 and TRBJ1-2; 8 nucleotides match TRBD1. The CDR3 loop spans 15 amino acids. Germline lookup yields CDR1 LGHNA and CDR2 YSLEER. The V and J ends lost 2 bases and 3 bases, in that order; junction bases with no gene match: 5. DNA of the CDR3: TGCGCCAGCAGCCAACGGGAGGACAGGGACTATGGCTACACCTTC. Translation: CASSQREDRDYGYTF.